This T cell receptor (beta chain) was retrieved from a study of Graves' ophthalmopathy and Graves' hyperthyroidism. This clonotype was seen repeatedly, ten times or more. The antigen is undetermined. V lost 1 base to trimming and J lost 4 bases, with 8 bases between them. From germline, CDR1 is SGHVS and CDR2 FNYEAQ. This CDR3 is 14 amino acids long. Notes on the study in general: The authors also found most expanded thyroid clonotypes above 0.001 frequency in blood. A roughly 84% specificity and roughly 90% sensitivity were achieved by a 13-signature model that separated ophthalmopathy from stable hyperthyroidism.

Amplified material comprised TCR beta CDR3 regions derived from RNA transcripts. First-round RT-PCR employed HTBI primers, with a second-round multiplex PCR after it. TCRdb ran MiXCR on the multiplex PCR reads and lists one entry per CDR3 protein. The table has some 520,000 distinct CDR3 sequences, approximately 15% seen once. This sequence joins TRBV7-6 and TRBJ1-3, with D tentatively TRBD1 (5 bases). The TCR originated in a woman aged 30 to 39 with Graves' ophthalmopathy. The sequencing input was blood. CDR3 nucleotide sequence: TGTGCCAGCAGCTTAGAGGCAGGGGGAAACACCATATATTTT. Translated: CASSLEAGGNTIYF.